These 21 T cell receptor beta chains share one sample of origin, sequenced in a study of glioma-infiltrating T cells after dendritic cell vaccination. Regarding time point: after dendritic cell vaccination, including at tumor progression/relapse. The repertoire was sequenced with immunoSEQ multiplex PCR; TCRdb's copy has only in-frame clones and lacks some. The sample holds 65,000 or so clones, about 89% seen once. The material was blood, obtained after dendritic cell vaccination. The receptors shown here come from a human donor with glioblastoma.

J is TRBJ2-5 and V is TRBV5-6; D is undetermined. The DNA end is more similar to TRBJ2-7, so the J call may be wrong. This CDR3 is 12 amino acids long. From germline, CDR1 is SGHDT and CDR2 YYEEEE. CDR3 sequence (DNA): TGTGCCAGCAGCTCAGGATTTTACGAGCAGTACTTC. It encodes CASSSGFYEQYF.

The chain joins TRBV15 to TRBJ2-7; 9 bases fit TRBD2. Trimming cost V 5 bases and J 5 bases; bases outside gene matches: 10. CDR1 LNHNV and CDR2 YYDKDF come from the germline V gene (reference sequence). CDR3 length: 15 residues. The CDR3 spells CATSARLAAPHEQYF. In nucleotides, the CDR3 is TGTGCCACCAGCGCCCGACTAGCGGCCCCCCACGAGCAGTACTTC. The variable domain in full, completed from reference TRBV15 and TRBJ2-7, reads DAMVIQNPRYQVTQFGKPVTLSCSQTLNHNVMYWYQQKSSQAPKLLFHYYDKDFNNEADTPDNFQSRRPNTSFCFLDIRSPGLGDTAMYLCATSARLAAPHEQYFGPGTRLTVT.

J is TRBJ1-2 and V is TRBV19; D might be TRBD1 (5 bases). Trimming shortened V by 7 bases and J by 4 bases, and 16 bases separated the two germline ends. The CDR3 sequence is 14 residues long. Germline V CDR1 and CDR2: LNHDA, SQIVND (reference sequence). The CDR3, as DNA: TGTGCCAGTACACCGGCTAGGCAGGGCTATGGCTACACCTTC. Protein sequence: CASTPARQGYGYTF.

This chain connects TRBV15 to TRBJ2-5; D remains ambiguous. The germline V and J ends were trimmed by 0 bases and 5 bases, with 10 bases remaining between them. The CDR3 has 14 residues. Germline V lookup: CDR1 LNHNV, CDR2 YYDKDF (reference sequence). For the CDR3, the DNA is TGTGCCACCAGCAGAGATTTCCTTTCGGAGACCCAGTACTTC. It is translated as CATSRDFLSETQYF.

The chain is built from TRBV18 and TRBJ2-3, with 12 bases fitting TRBD2. Losses at the gene ends were 3 bases for V and 3 bases for J; bases not matched to a gene: 10. CDR3 length: 18 amino acids. The V gene's germline CDR1 is KGHSH and CDR2 LQKENI. Written as DNA, the CDR3 is TGTGCCAGCTCACCGCGAGGGCTAGCGGGAGGGCCAACAGATACGCAGTATTTT. As protein: CASSPRGLAGGPTDTQYF.

The V call is TRBV6-5, the J call TRBJ1-5; unclear D gene. The ends were cut back, 5 bases at V and 8 bases at J, with 13 bases in the middle. Germline V gene sequence: CDR1 MNHEY, CDR2 SVGAGI. The CDR3 has 13 amino acids. CDR3 residues: CASSEGRGKPQHF. The CDR3 DNA follows: TGTGCCAGCAGTGAAGGTCGGGGTAAGCCCCAGCATTTT.

For this clone: Other nucleotide sequences in the sample specify the same CDR3. The rearrangement joins TRBV14 to TRBJ1-6; possible D gene TRBD1, 6 bases. The CDR3 length is 21 residues. Germline V gene sequence: CDR1 SGHDN, CDR2 FVKESK. Trimming removed 0 bases at V and 0 bases at J, with 21 bases between. The CDR3 spells CASSQDLLGGQTPSYNSPLHF. CDR3 nucleotides: TGTGCCAGCAGCCAAGACCTCTTAGGGGGACAAACCCCCTCCTATAATTCACCCCTCCACTTT.

The chain joins TRBV10-3 to TRBJ1-1; a weak D match, TRBD1 (6 bases). Looked up from germline, CDR1 is ENHRY and CDR2 is SYGVKD. The CDR3 consists of 15 residues. V was shortened by 5 bases and J by 7 bases, with 20 bases between the two germline ends. In DNA form, the CDR3 reads TGTGCCATCAGTCCGAGTAATGGACAGAACCTTGAAGCTTTCTTT. Encoded protein: CAISPSNGQNLEAFF.

This clone appeared a few times. The chain recombines TRBV21-1 with TRBJ1-4; the table's D call, TRBD1, was not checked against the DNA. TRBV21-1 is a listed pseudogene. This CDR3 comprises 16 residues. The CDR3 nucleotides are TGTGCCAGCAGCAAAAGGAAGAGACGACAGGGTGAAAAACTGTTTTTT. It yields the protein CASSKRKRRQGEKLFF.

The chain couples TRBV10-2 to TRBJ2-5, with 9 nucleotides matching TRBD2. TRBJ2-7 explains the end of the DNA better; the J call may be wrong. There are 15 residues in the CDR3. Germline lookup yields CDR1 WSHSY and CDR2 SAAADI. CDR3: CASSEERGVSYEQYF. As DNA, the CDR3 is TGCGCCAGCAGTGAGGAGCGGGGGGTCTCCTACGAGCAGTACTTC.

The chain employs TRBV5-4 and TRBJ2-5; TRBD2 matches at 13 bases. Germline CDR1 is SGHNT and CDR2 is YYREEE (reference sequence). This CDR3 is 20 amino acids long. Trimming cost V 2 bases and J 2 bases; bases outside gene matches: 15. In DNA, the CDR3 is TGTGCCAGCAGCTTCCGGACTAGCGGGGGACCATTCCGGAGACAAGAGACCCAGTACTTC. Translating it yields CASSFRTSGGPFRRQETQYF.

This clone showed up just once. CDR3 DNA: TGTGCCAGCAGCACCGGAGCCGGTGAGCAGTTCTTC. Its translation: CASSTGAGEQFF. The V and J genes are TRBV7-8 and TRBJ2-1; no clear D. Germline CDR1 is SGHVS and CDR2 is FQNEAQ. V gave up 5 bases and J gave up 9 bases, with 11 bases separating them. This CDR3 comprises 12 residues.

This clone has a handful of counts. The rearrangement uses TRBV6-6 and TRBJ2-5; 11 positions match TRBD2. With 8 bases clipped from V and 4 bases from J, the junction kept 6 bases outside the gene matches. CDR3 length: 14 amino acids. Germline CDR1 reads MNHNY; CDR2 reads SVGAGI (reference sequence). CDR3 DNA sequence: TGTGCCAGCCGGCCTAGCGGGGGGCGAGAGACCCAGTACTTC. Translated: CASRPSGGRETQYF.

This CDR3 is CASSIGQGAETQYF. The DNA for the CDR3 is TGTGCCAGTAGTATAGGACAGGGGGCGGAGACCCAGTACTTC. The V and J genes are TRBV19 and TRBJ2-5; 10 bases fit TRBD1. In germline, CDR1 is LNHDA, CDR2 SQIVND (reference sequence). This CDR3 is built from 14 residues. V lost 1 base and J lost 5; bases outside the gene matches: 1.

The gene calls are TRBV25-1 and TRBJ2-7; D is ambiguous. V lost 6 bases to trimming and J lost 4 bases, with 10 bases between them. CDR1 is MGHDK, CDR2 SYGVNS, per germline. CDR3 length: 12 amino acids. The CDR3 sequence: CASSVTGYEQYF. The CDR3 coding sequence is TGTGCCAGCAGCGTTACGGGTTACGAGCAGTACTTC.

The rearrangement uses TRBV27 and TRBJ1-6; D is unresolved. Trimming pared 3 bases from V and 7 bases from J, leaving 4 bases between. The CDR3 length is 12 residues. In germline, CDR1 is MNHEY, CDR2 SMNVEV (reference sequence). In nucleotides, the CDR3 is TGTGCCAGCAGTTTCTCCAATTCACCCCTCCACTTT. This codes for CASSFSNSPLHF.

This rearrangement joins TRBV15 to TRBJ1-5, with D hard to call. The germline CDR1 and CDR2 sequences are LNHNV and YYDKDF (reference sequence). This CDR3 contains 15 residues. Deletions cut 0 bases from V and 6 bases from J, with 12 bases between. The CDR3 DNA follows: TGTGCCACCAGCAGAGACAGGACTGCGGGTCAGCCCCAGCATTTT. It yields the protein CATSRDRTAGQPQHF.

J is TRBJ2-1 and V is TRBV9, with 9 bases identical to TRBD2. Germline V CDR1 and CDR2: SGDLS, YYNGEE. The trim removed 0 bases at V and 10 bases at J, leaving 5 bases unmatched. The CDR3 contains 14 residues. This CDR3 reads CASSVGREGREQFF. In nucleotides, the CDR3 is TGTGCCAGCAGCGTAGGGCGGGAGGGCAGGGAGCAGTTCTTC.

V is TRBV7-6 and J is TRBJ2-7; 11 bases map to TRBD2. The CDR3 spans 16 residues. The germline V gene encodes CDR1 SGHVS and CDR2 FNYEAQ. The V and J ends lost 1 base and 3 bases, in that order; junction bases with no gene match: 5. Written as DNA, the CDR3 is TGTGCCAGCAGCTTAGGGGCTAGCGGGGGGATCTACGAGCAGTACTTC. This gives the protein CASSLGASGGIYEQYF. Full variable domain (outside the CDR3, taken from reference TRBV7-6 and TRBJ2-7): GAGVSQSPRYKVTKRGQDVALRCDPISGHVSLYWYRQALGQGPEFLTYFNYEAQQDKSGLPNDRFSAERPEGSISTLTIQRTEQRDSAMYRCASSLGASGGIYEQYFGPGTRLTVT.

This chain connects TRBV7-2 to TRBJ1-2; maybe TRBD1 (5 bases). V was pared by 3 bases and J by 4 bases, with 12 bases between. The germline gives CDR1 SGHTA, CDR2 FQGNSA. The CDR3 totals 14 residues. For the CDR3, the DNA is TGTGCCAGCAGCTTCGCGCCCCAGGGCTATGGCTACACCTTC. Translating it yields CASSFAPQGYGYTF.

J is TRBJ1-2 and V is TRBV5-4, with D tentatively TRBD1 (5 bases). This CDR3 is 18 amino acids long. Deletions cut 3 bases from V and 8 bases from J, with 29 bases between. Germline V gives CDR1 SGHNT, CDR2 YYREEE (reference sequence). CDR3 DNA: TGTGCCAGCAGCTCAAAGGGACGCTCCAGGATCCCCGGGGGAGGCTACACCTTC. As protein: CASSSKGRSRIPGGGYTF.